These 23 T cell receptor beta chains were all obtained from the same sample, sequenced in a study of shared clonotypes between healthy human individuals. The repertoire was sequenced with immunoSEQ multiplex PCR; TCRdb's copy has only in-frame clones and lacks some. The sample has around 2.3 million clones, approximately 94% seen once. The sequenced sample was naive CD4+ T cells sorted from blood. Subset defined: CD45RA+ positively selected. The source of these receptors is a man younger than 35 in good health.

The chain recombines TRBV28 with TRBJ2-7; D may be TRBD2 (6 bases). The CDR3 length is 13 residues. V was clipped by 5 bases and J by 6 bases, with 14 bases between them. Germline values: CDR1 MDHEN, CDR2 SYDVKM. The CDR3 nucleotides read TGTGCCAGCAGTCCAGGCGGGGTGGGCGAGCAGTACTTC. As protein: CASSPGGVGEQYF.

CDR3 in DNA: TGCAGTGCTACGACAGGGTCGTCGCAGTATTTT. Amino acid sequence: CSATTGSSQYF. J is TRBJ2-3 and V is TRBV20-1; 7 bases agree with TRBD1. CDR1 and CDR2 (germline): DFQATT, SNEGSKA (reference sequence). This CDR3 is 11 amino acids long. The J segment lost 10 bases and the V segment lost 4 bases, leaving 5 bases of the junction unmatched.

The chain employs TRBV5-6 and TRBJ1-6, with D possibly TRBD1 on 5 matching bases. This CDR3 has 15 amino acids. V lost 2 bases and J 10 bases, leaving 16 bases between the germline ends. CDR1 is SGHDT, CDR2 YYEEEE, per germline. In DNA, the CDR3 is TGTGCCAGCAGCTTTGACGGGACCGCGAGATCACCCCTCCACTTT. Protein: CASSFDGTARSPLHF.

Of note for this clone: This CDR3 is also generated by other DNA sequences in the sample. The chain links TRBV6-1 to TRBJ1-2, with no clear D. This CDR3 spans 14 amino acids. Trimming took 2 bases from V and 2 from J, leaving 9 bases between them. Germline loops: CDR1 MNHNS, CDR2 SASEGT. The CDR3 loop is CASSEPGNNYGYTF. The CDR3 bases are TGTGCCAGCAGTGAACCGGGAAACAACTATGGCTACACCTTC.

The genes are TRBV18 and TRBJ2-5, with TRBD2 identical over 10 bases. The V gene end was trimmed by 2 bases and the J gene end by 5 bases; junction bases not matched to a gene: 8. Germline V gene lookup returns CDR1 KGHSH and CDR2 LQKENI. The CDR3 contains 16 residues. The CDR3, as DNA: TGTGCCAGCTCACCAGGGCGGGCTAGCGGGAGTGAGACCCAGTACTTC. Translating gives CASSPGRASGSETQYF. The complete variable domain, with remaining parts taken from reference TRBV18 and TRBJ2-5, reads NAGVMQNPRHLVRRRGQEARLRCSPMKGHSHVYWYRQLPEEGLKFMVYLQKENIIDESGMPKERFSAEFPKEGPSILRIQQVVRGDSAAYFCASSPGRASGSETQYFGPGTRLLVL.

The chain carries TRBV7-2 and TRBJ1-6; D is uncertain. This CDR3 has 13 amino acids. Per germline, CDR1 SGHTA and CDR2 FQGNSA. Trimming cost V 6 bases and J 10 bases, with 13 bases left between them. For the CDR3, the DNA is TGTGCCAGCAGGCAGGCCTCTGAATCACCCCTCCACTTT. It yields the protein CASRQASESPLHF.

The rearrangement joins TRBV5-4 to TRBJ2-6; no clear D gene. V was shortened by 3 bases and J by 0 bases, with 13 bases between the two germline ends. Germline assignment: CDR1 SGHNT and CDR2 YYREEE (reference sequence). This CDR3 comprises 17 residues. DNA of the CDR3: TGTGCCAGCAGCTCGCGGTACAGTCGCTCTGGGGCCAACGTCCTGACTTTC. Residues: CASSSRYSRSGANVLTF.

With respect to this clone: The sample contains more than one DNA sequence encoding this CDR3. V gene TRBV10-3 combines with J gene TRBJ1-1; D is unresolved. The CDR3 extends over 13 amino acids. The germline V gene has CDR1 ENHRY and CDR2 SYGVKD. Trimming shortened V by 3 bases and J by 1 base, and 6 bases separated the two germline ends. CDR3 region: CAISDRANTEAFF. The CDR3 nucleotides read TGTGCCATCAGTGACCGGGCGAACACTGAAGCTTTCTTT.

This sequence joins TRBV28 and TRBJ1-6; D is perhaps TRBD1 (6 bases). The CDR3 loop spans 14 amino acids. Germline V lookup: CDR1 MDHEN, CDR2 SYDVKM. V was clipped by 7 bases and J by 8 bases, with 15 bases between them. The CDR3 DNA reads as TGTGCCAGCATTCGAAGGGGGTATGATTCACCCCTCCACTTT. Translated, it gives CASIRRGYDSPLHF.

J is TRBJ1-4 and V is TRBV13; D unresolved. Germline loops: CDR1 PRHDT, CDR2 FYEKMQ (reference sequence). Trimming took off 5 bases at V and 0 bases at J, with 7 bases between the two ends. The CDR3 covers 14 residues. Here the CDR3 reads CASSRTATNEKLFF. In nucleotides, the CDR3 is TGTGCCAGCAGCCGAACAGCAACTAATGAAAAACTGTTTTTT.

The rearrangement uses TRBV10-2 and TRBJ1-1; D is perhaps TRBD1 (5 bases). This CDR3 region has 16 residues. The germline gives CDR1 WSHSY, CDR2 SAAADI. V was shortened by 8 bases and J by 0 bases, with 19 bases between the two germline ends. CDR3 nucleotide sequence: TGCGCCAGCGTTTACGGGCCGGGGGTCATGAACACTGAAGCTTTCTTT. Residues: CASVYGPGVMNTEAFF.

This clone was detected only a few times. The chain has TRBV27 and TRBJ1-2; possibly TRBD1 for D (6 bases). Germline V gives CDR1 MNHEY, CDR2 SMNVEV (reference sequence). CDR3 length: 11 residues. The V end was cut by 5 bases, the J end by 8 bases, with 9 bases between. The CDR3 sequence: CASSGTSGYTF. In nucleotides, the CDR3 is TGTGCCAGCAGTGGGACATCGGGCTACACCTTC.

This chain links TRBV12-2 with TRBJ2-7. TRBV12-2 corresponds to a pseudogene. The CDR3 is 15 amino acids. The CDR3 DNA reads TGTGCAAGTCGCTTGCCGGGACGGCTAGTCGACGAGCAGTACTTC. Protein sequence: CASRLPGRLVDEQYF.

CDR3 region: CASIAPGFYEQYF. Here the CDR3 DNA reads TGTGCCAGCATCGCCCCAGGGTTCTACGAGCAGTACTTC. The chain carries TRBV6-5 and TRBJ2-7, with D possibly being TRBD1 (5 bases). The germline CDR1 and CDR2 sequences are MNHEY and SVGAGI. CDR3 length: 13 amino acids. V shed 7 bases and J shed 3 bases, with 13 bases lying between them.

The chain employs TRBV11-2 and TRBJ1-2; no clear D gene. This CDR3 spans 13 amino acids. The V gene lost 3 bases and the J gene lost 8 bases, with 13 bases spanning the gap. Per the germline V gene, CDR1 is SGHAT and CDR2 is FQNNGV. CDR3 sequence reads: CASSFDGRWGYTF. CDR3 DNA: TGTGCCAGCAGCTTTGACGGACGGTGGGGCTACACCTTC.

The V call is TRBV2, the J call TRBJ1-6; 7 bases line up with TRBD1. The junction had 9 bases not matched to a gene; V was cut back by 3 bases and J by 7 bases. CDR3 length equals 16 residues. CDR1 and CDR2 from the germline V gene are SNHLY and FYNNEI. Here the CDR3 reads CASSETPGQNNSPLHF. As DNA, the CDR3 is TGTGCCAGCAGTGAGACGCCGGGACAGAACAATTCACCCCTCCACTTT.

Regarding this clone: This sample also contains other DNA sequences that code for the same CDR3. This rearrangement joins TRBV7-8 to TRBJ1-2; weak D call: TRBD1 (6 bases). The V gene lost 4 bases and the J gene lost 4 bases, with 10 bases spanning the gap. CDR1 and CDR2 (germline): SGHVS, FQNEAQ. The CDR3 has 13 amino acids. The CDR3 spells CASSSGQLYGYTF. The CDR3 nucleotides read TGTGCCAGCAGCTCCGGACAGCTCTATGGCTACACCTTC.

This chain uses TRBV10-1 with TRBJ2-2; tentative D call: TRBD1 (6 bases). This CDR3 spans 14 amino acids. Looked up from germline, CDR1 is WNHNN and CDR2 is SYGVQD (reference sequence). Trimming cost V 6 bases and J 1 base, with 9 bases left between them. In nucleotides, the CDR3 is TGCGCCAGCAGACGGGGACAGAACACCGGGGAGCTGTTTTTT. Encoded protein: CASRRGQNTGELFF.

For this clone: Other DNA sequences in this specimen translate into the identical CDR3. CDR3 coding DNA: TGCAGCGTTGGGACAGGGGGCACTGAAGCTTTCTTT. Its protein product is CSVGTGGTEAFF. The rearrangement joins TRBV29-1 to TRBJ1-1; 10 bases line up with TRBD1. The CDR3 totals 12 residues. V shed 4 bases, J shed 4 bases, and the junction held 0 bases outside the gene matches. Germline CDR1 is SQVTM and CDR2 is ANQGSEA.

This clone came up once. The CDR3: CASSYRGQGAISPLHF. The CDR3 DNA reads as TGTGCCAGCAGTTACCGGGGACAGGGGGCGATTTCACCCCTCCACTTT. The chain joins TRBV6-6 to TRBJ1-6, with TRBD1 matching 12 bases. The CDR3 totals 16 residues. Trimming at V came to 2 bases and at J to 9 bases, leaving 5 bases not matched to a gene. Germline V lookup: CDR1 MNHNY, CDR2 SVGAGI (reference sequence).

The chain uses TRBV4-1 and TRBJ2-7; 13 bases match TRBD2. Germline values: CDR1 MGHRA, CDR2 YSYEKL. The V and J ends lost 4 bases and 2 bases, in that order; junction bases with no gene match: 5. This CDR3 is 16 amino acids long. The CDR3 sequence: CASSRGLAGATYEQYF. DNA of the CDR3: TGCGCCAGCAGCCGCGGACTAGCGGGGGCCACCTACGAGCAGTACTTC.

V and J are TRBV28 and TRBJ2-7; 9 bases map to TRBD2. Germline V gene sequence: CDR1 MDHEN, CDR2 SYDVKM. Trimming at V came to 7 bases and at J to 6 bases, leaving 7 bases not matched to a gene. This CDR3 comprises 13 residues. CDR3 sequence (DNA): TGTGCCAGCAAAGCGGGGGGCAGGGCCGAGCAGTACTTC. This gives the protein CASKAGGRAEQYF.

This clone was detected once. The V gene is TRBV27, the J gene TRBJ2-4; maybe TRBD1 (5 bases). Looked up from germline, CDR1 is MNHEY and CDR2 is SMNVEV (reference sequence). The CDR3 extends over 14 amino acids. Trimming pared 5 bases from V and 6 bases from J, leaving 14 bases between. The DNA of the CDR3 is TGTGCCAGCAGTGGCCGGACAACCAGAAACATTCAGTACTTC. It encodes CASSGRTTRNIQYF.